This T cell receptor (beta chain) was sequenced during a study of vaccination and CD4 T cells after COVID-19. Across the whole study: Control cultures, each given a CEFX pool, an HIV-1 Nef pool, or no peptide, were included.

Cultured CD4+ T cell DNA was sequenced using the Oncomine TCR Beta short-read assay. The genomic DNA was obtained from cultured CD4+ T cells by extraction with the QIAamp micro DNA kit. Each CDR3 protein is one row after TCRdb ran MiXCR on the PCR reads. Of 15,000 to 20,000 distinct CDR3 sequences listed, approximately 63% are singletons. V was trimmed by 2 bases and J by 3 bases, leaving 14 bases between them. This CDR3 is 15 amino acids long. Germline V gene data show CDR1 as MNHNS and CDR2 as SASEGT. As for this clonotype: Its antigen is undetermined.

Indicated treatment: approximately 9-day PBMC culture with coronavirus spike peptide pools or control peptides (ViraFEST assay). Peptide pool stimulation in ViraFEST expanded antigen-specific T cells, whose TCRs were then sequenced. It was on days 3 and 7 that half the medium was replaced with fresh IL-2 medium. Input material: CD4+ T cells from blood, cultured in vitro. This sequence joins TRBV6-1 and TRBJ2-7; TRBD1 might be the D (6 bases). The sequence derives from a human donor who had recovered from COVID-19. CDR3: CASSERQGLNYEQYF. As DNA, the CDR3 is TGTGCCAGCAGTGAACGGCAGGGGTTAAACTACGAGCAGTACTTC.